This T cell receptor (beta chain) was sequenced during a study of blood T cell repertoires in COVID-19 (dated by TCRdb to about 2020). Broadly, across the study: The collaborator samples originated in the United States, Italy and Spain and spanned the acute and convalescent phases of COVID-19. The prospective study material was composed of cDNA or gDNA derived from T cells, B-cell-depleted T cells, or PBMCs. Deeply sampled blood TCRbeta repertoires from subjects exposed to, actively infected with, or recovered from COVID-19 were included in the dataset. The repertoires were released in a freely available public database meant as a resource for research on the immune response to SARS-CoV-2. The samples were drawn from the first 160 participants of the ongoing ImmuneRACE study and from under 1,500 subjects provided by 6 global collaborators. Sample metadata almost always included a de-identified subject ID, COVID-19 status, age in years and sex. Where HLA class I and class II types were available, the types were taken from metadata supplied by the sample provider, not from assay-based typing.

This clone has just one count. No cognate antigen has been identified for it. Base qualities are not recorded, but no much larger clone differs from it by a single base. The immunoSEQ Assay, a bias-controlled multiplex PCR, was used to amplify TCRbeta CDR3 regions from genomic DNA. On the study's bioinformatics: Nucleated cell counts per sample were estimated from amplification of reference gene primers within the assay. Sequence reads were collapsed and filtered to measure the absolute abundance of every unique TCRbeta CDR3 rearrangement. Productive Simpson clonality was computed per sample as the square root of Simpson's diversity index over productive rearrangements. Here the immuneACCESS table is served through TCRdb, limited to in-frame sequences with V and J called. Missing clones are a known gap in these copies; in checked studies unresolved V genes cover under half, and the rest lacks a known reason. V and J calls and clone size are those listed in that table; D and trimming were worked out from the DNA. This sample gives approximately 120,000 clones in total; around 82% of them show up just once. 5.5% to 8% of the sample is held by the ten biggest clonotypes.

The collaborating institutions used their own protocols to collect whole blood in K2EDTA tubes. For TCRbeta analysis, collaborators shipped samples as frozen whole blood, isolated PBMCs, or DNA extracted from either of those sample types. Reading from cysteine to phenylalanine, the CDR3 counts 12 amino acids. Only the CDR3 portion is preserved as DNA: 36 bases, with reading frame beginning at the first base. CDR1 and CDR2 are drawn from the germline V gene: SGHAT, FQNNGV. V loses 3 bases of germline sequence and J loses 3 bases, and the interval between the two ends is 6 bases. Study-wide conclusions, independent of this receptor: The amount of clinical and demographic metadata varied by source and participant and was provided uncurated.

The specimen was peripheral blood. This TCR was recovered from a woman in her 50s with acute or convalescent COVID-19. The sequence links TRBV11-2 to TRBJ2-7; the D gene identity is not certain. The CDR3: CASSFADYEQYF. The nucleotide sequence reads TGTGCCAGCAGCTTCGCGGACTACGAGCAGTACTTC.